This paragraph covers one T cell receptor (beta chain) sequence. Its antigen is as yet unknown. Assay used: immunoSEQ multiplex PCR; TCRdb lists only in-frame clones, some missing. The sample lists approximately 37,000 clones, roughly 74% occurring once. With 4 bases removed from V and 0 bases from J, the gap between germline ends came to 16 bases. Germline V gives CDR1 SGHRS, CDR2 YFSETQ. The CDR3 runs to 16 residues. With around ten days of culture completed, CD4+ T cells were isolated. Nucleocapsid antibodies were negative in the vaccine recipients, who had never had SARS-CoV-2 infection. Researchers swapped half the medium for IL-2 medium on both days 3 and 7. This sample was included in a study of vaccination effects on CD4 cells after COVID-19. Study as a whole: Two-dose BNT162b2 or mRNA-1273 vaccination was given to participants.

General study findings and limits: At late timepoints after vaccination, vaccine- and infection-induced clones shrank markedly.

The V gene is TRBV5-1, the J gene TRBJ1-1, with a weak D call TRBD1 (5 bases). The receptor was isolated from a human donor who received a COVID-19 vaccine. This specimen consisted of CD4+ T cells from PBMCs cultured without peptide, obtained before COVID-19 vaccination. The DNA of the CDR3 is TGCGCCAGCAGCCCCGGGTCAACCAGGGTGAACACTGAAGCTTTCTTT. This translates into CASSPGSTRVNTEAFF. The variable domain in full, completed from reference TRBV5-1 and TRBJ1-1, reads KAGVTQTPRYLIKTRGQQVTLSCSPISGHRSVSWYQQTPGQGLQFLFEYFSETQRNKGNFPGRFSGRQFSNSRSEMNVSTLELGDSALYLCASSPGSTRVNTEAFFGQGTRLTVV.